This is a list of T cell receptor beta chains from one sample in a study of graft-versus-host responses after intestinal transplantation. Profiled with immunoSEQ multiplex PCR; TCRdb holds only in-frame clones, not every one. The sample carries some 14,000 clones, around two fifths recorded once. The source was alloreactive CD8+ T cells from a mixed lymphocyte reaction culture, collected before intestinal transplant. All receptors come from a human patient who received an intestinal transplant. Each CDR3 is given with its conserved first and last residue. A D gene is named only where the DNA matches it firmly. Size values are once, few and many counts, or a class for expanded clones, and some rows have none.

>TRBJ1-1|.|TRBV29-1|.
TGCAGCGTTGAAGCCGCATTTGGGAGTGGGACTGAAGCTTTCTTT
CSVEAAFGSGTEAFF
>TRBJ1-1|.|TRBV4-1|.
TGCGCCAGCAGCCAAGTCTGGACAGCCATGAACACTGAAGCTTTCTTT
CASSQVWTAMNTEAFF
>TRBJ1-2|.|TRBV28|.
TGTGCCAGCAGTCCCAGGGGTGAGGGGAGCTACACCTTC
CASSPRGEGSYTF
>TRBJ2-3|few|TRBV30|.
TGTGCCTGGAGTCTAGATACGCAGTATTTT
CAWSLDTQYF
>TRBJ2-1|medium-sized|TRBV6-5|TRBD1
TGTGCCAGCAGTTACGGGACAGGGAATGAGCAGTTCTTC
CASSYGTGNEQFF
>TRBJ2-7|few|TRBV11-2|TRBD1
TGTGCCAGCAGCCCGACCAGGGGGACAGCCTACGAGCAGTACTTC
CASSPTRGTAYEQYF
>TRBJ2-3|.|TRBV11-2|.
TGTGCCAGCAGCTTCAGTCTAGCAGGAGATACGCAGTATTTT
CASSFSLAGDTQYF
>TRBJ1-1|.|TRBV4-1|TRBD1
TGCGCCAGCAGCCAAGGGACAGGGGAAGGGATGAACACTGAAGCTTTCTTT
CASSQGTGEGMNTEAFF
>TRBJ2-7|.|TRBV30|.
TGTGCCTGGAGTGAAATAGGGGTGGACGTGCAGTACTTC
CAWSEIGVDVQYF
>TRBJ1-1|.|TRBV19|.
TGTGCCAGTAGTAGTAGACAGACCTTGAACACTGAAGCTTTCTTT
CASSSRQTLNTEAFF
>TRBJ2-7|medium-sized|TRBV27|.
TGTGCCAGCAGTTCCGTACTAGGACGGACTATCTACGAGCAGTACTTC
CASSSVLGRTIYEQYF
>TRBJ1-5|.|TRBV5-3|.
TGTGACATTAAAGCGCGGGGGATCAATCAGCCCCAGCATTTT
CDIKARGINQPQHF
>TRBJ2-7|few|TRBV6-1|.
TGTGCCAGCAGTGCCAGGCGCCCCTACGAGCAGTACTTC
CASSARRPYEQYF
>TRBJ1-1|medium-sized|TRBV30|.
TGTGCCTGGAATGACGGCGGGAACACTGAAGCTTTCTTT
CAWNDGGNTEAFF
>TRBJ2-7|.|TRBV4-1|TRBD2
TGCGCCAGCAGCCCAAACGGCGGACTAGCGGGAGACGAGCAGTACTTC
CASSPNGGLAGDEQYF
>TRBJ2-3|.|TRBV7-9|.
TGTGCCAGCAGCCCGCTGGCAGGGGACACAGATACGCAGTATTTT
CASSPLAGDTDTQYF
>TRBJ1-6|.|TRBV27|.
TGTGCCAGCAGCAAAAGGACAGTCTCCTATAATTCACCCCTCCACTTT
CASSKRTVSYNSPLHF
>TRBJ1-2|.|TRBV5-1|TRBD1
TGCGCCAGCAGGCAGGGGACAGTTTTCTATGGCTACACCTTC
CASRQGTVFYGYTF
>TRBJ2-7|medium-sized|TRBV28|.
TGTGCCAGCAGTTATCTAGGGGACTCCTACGAGCAGTACTTC
CASSYLGDSYEQYF
>TRBJ2-3|few|TRBV4-1|.
TGCGCCAGCAGCCAAGAGACAGTAAGCAGCACAGATACGCAGTATTTT
CASSQETVSSTDTQYF
>TRBJ2-5|.|TRBV6-6|TRBD2
TGTGCCAGCAGTTGGTCGACTAGCGGGGGAGAGACCCAGTACTTC
CASSWSTSGGETQYF
>TRBJ2-2|.|TRBV19|.
TGTGCCAGTAGTATAGATCCGGACATACCGAACACCGGGGAGCTGTTTTTT
CASSIDPDIPNTGELFF
>TRBJ2-7|.|TRBV6-5|TRBD1
TGTGCCAGCAGCAACAGGGGGAGAAGCTACGAGCAGTACTTC
CASSNRGRSYEQYF
>TRBJ2-5|few|TRBV6-5|TRBD2
TGTGCCAGCAGTTACTCTCGGGGGGGGAGTGGGGAGACCCAGTACTTC
CASSYSRGGSGETQYF
>TRBJ2-1|.|TRBV29-1|TRBD2
TGCAGCGTTGGGGGAGGGGAAGCGGGAGGGAATGAGCAGTTCTTC
CSVGGGEAGGNEQFF
>TRBJ2-7|few|TRBV2|.
TGTGCCAGCCGGGTGGGACACAGCTACGAGCAGTACTTC
CASRVGHSYEQYF
>TRBJ2-2|.|TRBV7-9|TRBD2
TGTGCCAGCAGCTGGGGACTAGCGGGAGGAACGACCGGGGAGCTGTTTTTT
CASSWGLAGGTTGELFF
>TRBJ2-7|few|TRBV11-2|TRBD2
TGTGCCAGCAGCTTAGGGACTAGCCTCGAGCAGTACTTC
CASSLGTSLEQYF
>TRBJ2-1|few|TRBV10-3|TRBD2
TGTGCCATCAGGACCTGGCGGGAGGGTCTTTGGGAGCAGTTCTTC
CAIRTWREGLWEQFF
>TRBJ2-1|.|TRBV14|TRBD2
TGTGCCAGCAGCCAAGATTTGGCGGGAGAGGCCTACAATGAGCAGTTCTTC
CASSQDLAGEAYNEQFF
>TRBJ1-4|few|TRBV14|.
TGTGCCAGCAGGCCTACGGGGGAGGAAAAACTGTTTTTT
CASRPTGEEKLFF
>TRBJ2-1|.|TRBV11-2|TRBD2
TGTGCCAGCAGCTCGTACCCCGAGGCTAGCGGGGAATCCTACAATGAGCAGTTCTTC
CASSSYPEASGESYNEQFF
>TRBJ1-2|.|TRBV29-1|.
TGCAGCGCAGATGGCTACACCTTC
CSADGYTF
>TRBJ2-7|.|TRBV6-1|TRBD1
TGTGCCAGCAGTGCGGGACAGGGCCTCCTCGAGCAGTACTTC
CASSAGQGLLEQYF
>TRBJ2-3|.|TRBV30|.
TGTGCCTGGAGCCGAACAGGGACAGATACGCAGTATTTT
CAWSRTGTDTQYF
>TRBJ2-1|.|TRBV27|TRBD2
TGTGCCAGCAGTTTTCTCCATACTAGCGGTGATGAGCAGTTCTTC
CASSFLHTSGDEQFF
>TRBJ2-4|.|TRBV9|.
TGTGCCAGCAGCGTAGCGGGGGTGGGGGACATTCAGTACTTC
CASSVAGVGDIQYF
>TRBJ2-1|few|TRBV30|TRBD2
TGTGCCTGGAGCGACGGGACTAGCGTCTACAATGAGCAGTTCTTC
CAWSDGTSVYNEQFF
>TRBJ2-1|few|TRBV7-6|TRBD2
TGTGCCAGCAGCTTGCGAGCTACTAGCGGGGGGGCCAGTGAGCAGTTCTTC
CASSLRATSGGASEQFF
>TRBJ2-7|once|TRBV4-1|TRBD1
TGCGCCAGCAGCCAAGGTTATGTGGGACAGGTGTTTAACGAGCAGTACTTC
CASSQGYVGQVFNEQYF
>TRBJ2-1|.|TRBV9|TRBD1
TGTGCCAGCAGCGAGACAGGGGACAATGAGCAGTTCTTC
CASSETGDNEQFF
>TRBJ1-5|.|TRBV9|TRBD1
TGTGCCAGCAGCGAGGGACAGACGAATCAGCCCCAGCATTTT
CASSEGQTNQPQHF
>TRBJ2-1|.|TRBV9|.
TGTGCCAGCAGCGCCTTTGACTATCCGGATGAGCAGTTCTTC
CASSAFDYPDEQFF
>TRBJ2-2|few|TRBV19|.
TGTGCCAGCACCCAGGGACTTCGCGGGGAGCTGTTTTTT
CASTQGLRGELFF
>TRBJ2-1|once|TRBV19|TRBD1
TGTGCCAGTAGTATAGGGACAGGGGGCTACTATTACAATGAGCAGTTCTTC
CASSIGTGGYYYNEQFF
>TRBJ2-7|few|TRBV6-1|.
TGTGCCAGCAGTCCTCGTCTCCCCTACGAGCAGTACTTC
CASSPRLPYEQYF
>TRBJ2-3|few|TRBV7-9|.
TGTGCCAGCAGCTTAGTGGGTCAGACTAGCACAGATACGCAGTATTTT
CASSLVGQTSTDTQYF
>TRBJ1-2|.|TRBV27|TRBD1
TGTGCCAGCAGTCGCCGACAGGGCTCTGACTATGGCTACACCTTC
CASSRRQGSDYGYTF
>TRBJ1-2|.|TRBV7-9|.
TGTGCCAGCAGCTTAAACAGTAACTATGGCTACACCTTC
CASSLNSNYGYTF
>TRBJ2-7|few|TRBV11-2|.
TGTGCCAGCAGCCTGGAGGGGTCGGACGAGCAGTACTTC
CASSLEGSDEQYF
>TRBJ2-7|.|TRBV4-1|TRBD2
TGCGCCAGCAGCCAAGAAGAGAGCGGGGCCTCCTACGAGCAGTACTTC
CASSQEESGASYEQYF
>TRBJ2-7|many|TRBV13|TRBD2
TGTGCCAGCAGCACCCAGGGAGGGAGGGCCTACGAGCAGTACTTC
CASSTQGGRAYEQYF
>TRBJ2-1|.|TRBV6-5|.
TGTGCCAGCCGGAGGGGCAATGAGCAGTTCTTC
CASRRGNEQFF
>TRBJ2-7|.|TRBV19|TRBD2
TGTGCCAGTAGTACGGGGACTATGGTCTACGAGCAGTACTTC
CASSTGTMVYEQYF